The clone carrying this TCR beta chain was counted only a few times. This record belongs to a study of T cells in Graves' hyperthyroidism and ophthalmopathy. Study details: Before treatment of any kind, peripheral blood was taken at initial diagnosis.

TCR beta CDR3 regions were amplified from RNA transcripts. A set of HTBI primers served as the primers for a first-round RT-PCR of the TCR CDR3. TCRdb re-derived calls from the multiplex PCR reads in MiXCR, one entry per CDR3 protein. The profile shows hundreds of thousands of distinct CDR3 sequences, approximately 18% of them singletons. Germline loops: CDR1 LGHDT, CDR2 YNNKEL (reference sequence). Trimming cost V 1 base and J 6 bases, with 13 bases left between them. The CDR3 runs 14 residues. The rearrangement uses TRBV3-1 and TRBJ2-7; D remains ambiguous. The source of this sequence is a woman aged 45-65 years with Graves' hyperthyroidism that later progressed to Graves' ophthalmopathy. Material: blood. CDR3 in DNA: TGTGCCAGCAGCCAAGGGGTCGTTTTGGGCGAGCAGTACTTC. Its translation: CASSQGVVLGEQYF.